The sequence of this TCR beta chain was determined in a study of cytomegalovirus exposure and HLA in healthy donors. Researchers ran the PCR with 60 Vbeta and 13 Jbeta primers. Sequencing used immunoSEQ multiplex PCR; TCRdb keeps in-frame clones, though not all of them. The sample carries 70,000 to 90,000 clones, roughly two thirds recorded once. Germline-derived CDR1 and CDR2 are MNHEY and SMNVEV (reference sequence). The CDR3 sequence is 13 residues long. Between the trimmed V and J ends, which lost 6 bases and 7 bases, there was a span of 15 bases. This receptor was taken from a man aged 55 to 69 in good health and CMV-seropositive. The rearrangement joins TRBV27 to TRBJ1-1, with TRBD1 as a possible D gene (6 bases). The sequenced sample was PBMCs. The CDR3 loop is CASSPSGGLEAFF. DNA of the CDR3: TGTGCCAGCAGCCCCAGCGGGGGGCTTGAAGCTTTCTTT.